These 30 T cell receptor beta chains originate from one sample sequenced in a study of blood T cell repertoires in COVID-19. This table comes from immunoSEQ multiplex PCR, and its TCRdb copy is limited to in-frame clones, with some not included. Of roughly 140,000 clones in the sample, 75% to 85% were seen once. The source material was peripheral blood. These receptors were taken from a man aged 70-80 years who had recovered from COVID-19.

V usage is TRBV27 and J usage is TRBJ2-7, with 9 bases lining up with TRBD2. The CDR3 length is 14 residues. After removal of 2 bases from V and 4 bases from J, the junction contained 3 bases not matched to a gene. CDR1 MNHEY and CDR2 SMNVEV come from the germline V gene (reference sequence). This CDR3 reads CASSLLAGRYEQYF. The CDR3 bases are TGTGCCAGCAGTTTACTAGCGGGACGGTACGAGCAGTACTTC.

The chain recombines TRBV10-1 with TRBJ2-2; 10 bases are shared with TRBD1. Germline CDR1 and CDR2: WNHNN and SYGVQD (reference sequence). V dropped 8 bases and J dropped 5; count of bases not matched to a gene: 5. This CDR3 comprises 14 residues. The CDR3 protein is CASRDRGKTGELFF. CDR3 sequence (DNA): TGCGCCAGCCGGGACAGGGGAAAAACCGGGGAGCTGTTTTTT.

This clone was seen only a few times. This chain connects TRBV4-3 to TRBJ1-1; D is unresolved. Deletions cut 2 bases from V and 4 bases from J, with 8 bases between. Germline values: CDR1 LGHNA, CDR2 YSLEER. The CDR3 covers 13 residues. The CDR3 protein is CASSQSRATEAFF. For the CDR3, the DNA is TGCGCCAGCAGCCAAAGTAGAGCCACTGAAGCTTTCTTT.

The CDR3 DNA reads TGTGCCAGCAGTGAAACAGGGGGCCCCTACAATGAGCAGTTCTTC. Protein: CASSETGGPYNEQFF. The chain combines TRBV6-4 with TRBJ2-1; TRBD1 agrees at 9 bases. CDR3 size: 15 residues. Unmatched junction bases numbered 2, after V lost 3 bases and J lost 2 bases. CDR1 MRHNA and CDR2 SNTAGT come from the germline V gene.

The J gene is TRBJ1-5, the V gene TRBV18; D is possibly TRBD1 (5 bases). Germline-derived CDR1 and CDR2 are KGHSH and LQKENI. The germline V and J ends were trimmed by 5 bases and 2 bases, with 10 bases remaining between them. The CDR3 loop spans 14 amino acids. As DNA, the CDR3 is TGTGCCAGCTCAGACAGTCGGGGCAATCAGCCCCAGCATTTT. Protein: CASSDSRGNQPQHF.

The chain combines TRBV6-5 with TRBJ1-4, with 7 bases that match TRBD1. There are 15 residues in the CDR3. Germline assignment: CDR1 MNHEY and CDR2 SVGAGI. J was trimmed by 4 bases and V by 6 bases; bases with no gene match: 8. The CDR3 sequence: CASSRQGEGNEKLFF. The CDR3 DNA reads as TGTGCCAGCAGCCGACAGGGCGAGGGTAATGAAAAACTGTTTTTT.

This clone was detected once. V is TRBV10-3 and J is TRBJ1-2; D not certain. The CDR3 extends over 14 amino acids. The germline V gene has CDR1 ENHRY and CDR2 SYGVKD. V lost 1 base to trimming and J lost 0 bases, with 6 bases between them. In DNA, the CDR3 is TGTGCCATCAGTGAGTACGACACTAACTATGGCTACACCTTC. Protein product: CAISEYDTNYGYTF.

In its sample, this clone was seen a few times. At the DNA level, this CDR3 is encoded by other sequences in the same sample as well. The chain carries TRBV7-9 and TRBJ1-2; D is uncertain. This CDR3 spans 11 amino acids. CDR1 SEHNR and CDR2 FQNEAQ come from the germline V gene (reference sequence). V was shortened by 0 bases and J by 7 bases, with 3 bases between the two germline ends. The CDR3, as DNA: TGTGCCAGCAGCTTAGCCAGTGGCTACACCTTC. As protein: CASSLASGYTF.

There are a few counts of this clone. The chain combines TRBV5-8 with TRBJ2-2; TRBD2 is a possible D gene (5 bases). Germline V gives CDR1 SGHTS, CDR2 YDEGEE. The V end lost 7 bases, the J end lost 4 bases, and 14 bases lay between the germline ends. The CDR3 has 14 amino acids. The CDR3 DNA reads TGTGCCAGCGAGAGGGCGTTTGGCACCGGGGAGCTGTTTTTT. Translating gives CASERAFGTGELFF.

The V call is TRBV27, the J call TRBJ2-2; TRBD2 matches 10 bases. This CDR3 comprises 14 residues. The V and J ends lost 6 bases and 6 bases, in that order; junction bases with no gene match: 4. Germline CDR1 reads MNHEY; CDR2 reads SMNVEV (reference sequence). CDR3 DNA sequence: TGTGCCAGCAGCCCGGGACTAGCGCCCGGGGAGCTGTTTTTT. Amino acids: CASSPGLAPGELFF.

CDR3: CASSQGTGERYTF. The DNA for the CDR3 is TGCGCCAGCAGCCAAGGAACGGGGGAGCGCTACACCTTC. This chain links TRBV4-1 with TRBJ1-2, with a weak D call TRBD1 (5 bases). Deletions cut 1 base from V and 9 bases from J, with 12 bases between. Looked up from germline, CDR1 is MGHRA and CDR2 is YSYEKL. The CDR3 loop spans 13 amino acids.

CDR3 in amino acids: CASKKRGLAPQETQYF. The DNA for the CDR3 is TGTGCCAGCAAGAAAAGGGGACTAGCTCCTCAAGAGACCCAGTACTTC. J is TRBJ2-5 and V is TRBV6-6; TRBD2 aligns across 9 bases. Per germline, CDR1 MNHNY and CDR2 SVGAGI (reference sequence). J lost 2 bases, V lost 7 bases, and 11 bases had no gene match. This CDR3 comprises 16 residues.

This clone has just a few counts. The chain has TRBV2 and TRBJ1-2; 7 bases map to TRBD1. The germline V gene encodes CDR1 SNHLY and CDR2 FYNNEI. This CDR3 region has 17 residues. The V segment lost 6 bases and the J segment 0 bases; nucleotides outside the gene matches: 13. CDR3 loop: CASRDHLQGFTNYGYTF. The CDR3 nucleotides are TGTGCCAGCAGAGATCACCTACAGGGGTTCACTAACTATGGCTACACCTTC.

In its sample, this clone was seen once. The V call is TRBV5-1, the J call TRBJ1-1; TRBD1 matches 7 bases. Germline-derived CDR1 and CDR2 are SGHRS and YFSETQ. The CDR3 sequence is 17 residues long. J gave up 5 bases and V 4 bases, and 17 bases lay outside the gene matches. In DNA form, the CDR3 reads TGCGCCAGCAGCCCGGAGGGAAGCAACAGGGGTTCAACTGAAGCTTTCTTT. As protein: CASSPEGSNRGSTEAFF.

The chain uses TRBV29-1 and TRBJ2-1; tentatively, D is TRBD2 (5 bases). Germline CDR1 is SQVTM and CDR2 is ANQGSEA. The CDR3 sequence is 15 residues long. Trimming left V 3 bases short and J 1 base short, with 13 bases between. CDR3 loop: CSVEGGGRSYNEQFF. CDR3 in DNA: TGCAGCGTTGAGGGCGGAGGAAGGTCCTACAATGAGCAGTTCTTC.

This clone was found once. The CDR3 is CASSPRRRVQETQYF. In DNA, the CDR3 is TGTGCCAGCAGCCCCAGACGGCGGGTCCAAGAGACCCAGTACTTC. V gene TRBV11-2 combines with J gene TRBJ2-5; tentative D call: TRBD2 (5 bases). V gave up 5 bases and J gave up 1 base, with 14 bases separating them. This CDR3 spans 15 amino acids. Germline lookup yields CDR1 SGHAT and CDR2 FQNNGV.

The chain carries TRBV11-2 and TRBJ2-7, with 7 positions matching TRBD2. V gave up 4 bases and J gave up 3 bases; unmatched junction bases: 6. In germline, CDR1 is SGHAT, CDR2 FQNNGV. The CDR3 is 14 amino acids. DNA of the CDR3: TGTGCCAGCAGCTCGACTAGCAGGGTCTACGAGCAGTACTTC. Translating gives CASSSTSRVYEQYF.

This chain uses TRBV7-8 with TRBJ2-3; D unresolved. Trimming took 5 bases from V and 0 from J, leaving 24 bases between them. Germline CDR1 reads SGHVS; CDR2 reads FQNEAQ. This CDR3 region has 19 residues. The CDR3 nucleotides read TGTGCCAGCAGCCCCGTACTTGTAGCAGCGATGAGGAGCACAGATACGCAGTATTTT. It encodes CASSPVLVAAMRSTDTQYF.

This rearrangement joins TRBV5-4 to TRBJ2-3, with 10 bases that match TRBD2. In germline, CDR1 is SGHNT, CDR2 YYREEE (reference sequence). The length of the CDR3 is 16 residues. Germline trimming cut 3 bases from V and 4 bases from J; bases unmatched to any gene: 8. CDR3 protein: CASSSPSGRVADTQYF. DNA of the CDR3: TGTGCCAGCAGCTCCCCTAGCGGGAGAGTCGCAGATACGCAGTATTTT.

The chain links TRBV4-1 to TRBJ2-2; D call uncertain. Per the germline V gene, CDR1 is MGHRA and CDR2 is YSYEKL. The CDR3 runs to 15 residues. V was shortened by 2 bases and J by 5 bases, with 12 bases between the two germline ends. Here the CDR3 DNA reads TGCGCCAGCAGCCAACCCTGGGCCGAGACCGGGGAGCTGTTTTTT. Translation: CASSQPWAETGELFF.

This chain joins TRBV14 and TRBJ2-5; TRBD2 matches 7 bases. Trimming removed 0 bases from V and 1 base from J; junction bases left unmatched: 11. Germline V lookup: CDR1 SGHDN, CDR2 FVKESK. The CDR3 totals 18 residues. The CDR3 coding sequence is TGTGCCAGCAGCCAAGATATGAGGTTGGCTAGCGGCCAAGAGACCCAGTACTTC. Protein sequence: CASSQDMRLASGQETQYF.

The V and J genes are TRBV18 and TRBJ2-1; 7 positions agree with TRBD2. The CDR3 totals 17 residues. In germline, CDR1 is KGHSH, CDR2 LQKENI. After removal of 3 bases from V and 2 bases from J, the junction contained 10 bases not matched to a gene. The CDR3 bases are TGTGCCAGCTCACCCTTACTCGGGCGGGGGACCTACAATGAGCAGTTCTTC. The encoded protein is CASSPLLGRGTYNEQFF. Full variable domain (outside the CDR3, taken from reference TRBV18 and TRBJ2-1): NAGVMQNPRHLVRRRGQEARLRCSPMKGHSHVYWYRQLPEEGLKFMVYLQKENIIDESGMPKERFSAEFPKEGPSILRIQQVVRGDSAAYFCASSPLLGRGTYNEQFFGPGTRLTVL.

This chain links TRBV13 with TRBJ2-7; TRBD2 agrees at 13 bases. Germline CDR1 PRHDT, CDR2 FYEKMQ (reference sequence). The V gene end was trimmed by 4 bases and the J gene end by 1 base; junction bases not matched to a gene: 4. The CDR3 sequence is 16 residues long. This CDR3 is CASSSRTSGSSYEQYF. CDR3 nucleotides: TGTGCCAGCAGCTCCCGGACTAGCGGGAGTTCCTACGAGCAGTACTTC. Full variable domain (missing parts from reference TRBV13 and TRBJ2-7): AAGVIQSPRHLIKEKRETATLKCYPIPRHDTVYWYQQGPGQDPQFLISFYEKMQSDKGSIPDRFSAQQFSDYHSELNMSSLELGDSALYFCASSSRTSGSSYEQYFGPGTRLTVT.

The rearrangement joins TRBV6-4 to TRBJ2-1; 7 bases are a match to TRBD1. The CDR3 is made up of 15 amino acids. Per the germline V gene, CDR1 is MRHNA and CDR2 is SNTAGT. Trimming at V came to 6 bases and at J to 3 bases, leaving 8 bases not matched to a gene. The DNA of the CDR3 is TGTGCCAGCAGCCGACGGTGGGACAGCTACAATGAGCAGTTCTTC. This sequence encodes CASSRRWDSYNEQFF.

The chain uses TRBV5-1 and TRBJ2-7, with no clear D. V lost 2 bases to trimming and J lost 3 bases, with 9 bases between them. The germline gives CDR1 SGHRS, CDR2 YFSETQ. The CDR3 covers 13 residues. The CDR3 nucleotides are TGCGCCAGCAGCTTCTCTAACAGCTACGAGCAGTACTTC. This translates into CASSFSNSYEQYF.

In nucleotides, the CDR3 is TGTGCCTGGCAGCAGGGTACCGGGGAGCTGTTTTTT. It is translated as CAWQQGTGELFF. The J gene is TRBJ2-2, the V gene TRBV30; a possible D gene is TRBD1 (5 bases). Germline V gene sequence: CDR1 GTSNPN, CDR2 SVGIG (reference sequence). The length of the CDR3 is 12 residues. Between the trimmed V and J ends, which lost 5 bases and 5 bases, there was a span of 9 bases.

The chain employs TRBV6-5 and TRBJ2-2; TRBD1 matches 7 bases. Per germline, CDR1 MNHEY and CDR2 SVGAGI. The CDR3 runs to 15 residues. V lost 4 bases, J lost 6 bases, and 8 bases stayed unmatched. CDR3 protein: CASSSHEQGAGELFF. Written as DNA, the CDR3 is TGTGCCAGCAGTTCTCACGAGCAGGGGGCCGGGGAGCTGTTTTTT.

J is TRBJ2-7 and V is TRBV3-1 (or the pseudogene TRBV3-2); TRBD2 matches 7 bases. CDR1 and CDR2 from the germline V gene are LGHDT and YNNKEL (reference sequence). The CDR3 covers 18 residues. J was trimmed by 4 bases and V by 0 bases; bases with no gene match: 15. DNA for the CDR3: TGTGCCAGCAGCCAAGAGGGGCCTATTGGCGGGAGTTCATACGAGCAGTACTTC. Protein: CASSQEGPIGGSSYEQYF.

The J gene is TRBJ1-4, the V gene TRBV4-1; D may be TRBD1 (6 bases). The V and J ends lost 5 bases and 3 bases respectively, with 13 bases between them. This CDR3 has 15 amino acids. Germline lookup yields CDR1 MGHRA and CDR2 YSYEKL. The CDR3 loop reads CASSFQGSPNEKLFF. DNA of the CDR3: TGCGCCAGCAGCTTCCAGGGGAGCCCTAATGAAAAACTGTTTTTT.

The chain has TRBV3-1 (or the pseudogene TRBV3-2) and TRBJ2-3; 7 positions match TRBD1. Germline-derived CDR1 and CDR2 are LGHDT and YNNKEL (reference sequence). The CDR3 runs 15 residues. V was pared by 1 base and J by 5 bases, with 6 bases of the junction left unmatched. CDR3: CASSQGQGWGDTQYF. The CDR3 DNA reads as TGTGCCAGCAGCCAAGGACAGGGATGGGGAGATACGCAGTATTTT.